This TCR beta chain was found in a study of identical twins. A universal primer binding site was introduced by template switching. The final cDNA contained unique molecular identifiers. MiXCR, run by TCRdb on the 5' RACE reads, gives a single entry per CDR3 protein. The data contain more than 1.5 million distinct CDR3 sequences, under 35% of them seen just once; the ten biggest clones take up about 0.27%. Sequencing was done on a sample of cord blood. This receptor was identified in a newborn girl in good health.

Written as DNA, the CDR3 is TGTGCTAGTGGTTTGGTACTTGGCCAGATGAACACTGAAGCTTTCTTT. Residues: CASGLVLGQMNTEAFF. The chain joins TRBV12-5 to TRBJ1-1; D ambiguous. The V gene lost 0 bases and the J gene lost 0 bases, with 11 bases spanning the gap. CDR1 is LGHNT and CDR2 is FRNRAP in the germline V gene. The CDR3 has 16 residues.